A single sample gave rise to the 2 T cell receptor beta chains below, sequenced in a study of T cells expressing NK-cell markers. From its re-call of the 5' RACE reads, TCRdb lists each CDR3 protein once, without DNA. The repertoire table contains roughly 350,000 distinct CDR3 sequences. Input material: blood T cells: a sorted CD56 or NKG2C T cell subset, CD4+ or CD8+ T cells, or bulk PBMC T cells (not recorded which). The origin of the receptors is a man aged 18-69 years in good health.

CDR3 region: CASSITGGNTYEQYF. The rearrangement links TRBV19 to TRBJ2-7; TCRdb indicates TRBD1, and absent DNA this call remains unverified. CDR1 is LNHDA and CDR2 is SQIVND in the germline V gene (reference sequence). The CDR3 length is 15 residues.

The chain links TRBV6-2 or TRBV6-3 to TRBJ2-7; with no DNA, the TCRdb D assignment of TRBD2 cannot be verified. Germline CDR1 MNHEY, CDR2 SVGEGT. This CDR3 spans 14 amino acids. The chain's CDR3 is CASILGALYYEQYF.